The next 21 T cell receptor beta chains were all read from a single sample in a study of beta chain features in type 1 diabetes. The isolated RNA, all of it, was reverse transcribed, so expressed TCRB transcripts were what got sequenced. TCRdb's table, derived via immunoSEQ multiplex PCR, lists solely in-frame clones and lacks some. The sample holds fewer than 650,000 clones, roughly 15% seen once. Sample: naive CD4+ T cells from blood. The source is a young man in good health.

This clone was detected only a few times. The chain has TRBV5-1 and TRBJ2-3; tentative D call: TRBD1 (6 bases). Trimming removed 4 bases at V and 1 base at J, with 13 bases between. This CDR3 has 15 amino acids. Germline assignment: CDR1 SGHRS and CDR2 YFSETQ. The CDR3 coding sequence is TGCGCCAGCAGCATTACAGGGCTCGGCACAGATACGCAGTATTTT. It is translated as CASSITGLGTDTQYF.

This clone was picked up a small number of times. The chain uses TRBV29-1 and TRBJ2-3; TRBD2 matches 9 bases. This CDR3 contains 14 residues. The V segment lost 3 bases and the J segment 1 base; nucleotides outside the gene matches: 2. Germline V gene sequence: CDR1 SQVTM, CDR2 ANQGSEA. The CDR3 reads CSVEASGGTDTQYF. The CDR3 bases are TGCAGCGTTGAGGCTAGCGGGGGCACAGATACGCAGTATTTT.

The V gene is TRBV19, the J gene TRBJ2-5; D is unresolved. V was clipped by 8 bases and J by 7 bases, with 11 bases between them. The germline gives CDR1 LNHDA, CDR2 SQIVND (reference sequence). The CDR3 is 11 amino acids. CDR3 in DNA: TGTGCCAGTGTGGGGTCTGGGACCCAGTACTTC. Its protein is CASVGSGTQYF.

This clone is a singleton in its sample. The rearrangement joins TRBV19 to TRBJ2-7, with D unclear. V was clipped by 3 bases and J by 3 bases, with 9 bases between them. Germline V gene sequence: CDR1 LNHDA, CDR2 SQIVND (reference sequence). The CDR3 contains 13 residues. The DNA for the CDR3 is TGTGCCAGTAGTATGTTAAGGAACTACGAGCAGTACTTC. It specifies CASSMLRNYEQYF.

The V call is TRBV7-9, the J call TRBJ2-5, with TRBD1 matching over 9 bases. V lost 5 bases and J lost 2; bases outside the gene matches: 9. This CDR3 is built from 16 residues. Germline values: CDR1 SEHNR, CDR2 FQNEAQ (reference sequence). Here the CDR3 DNA reads TGTGCCAGCAGCCCGGGACAGGGTACGAGGCAAGAGACCCAGTACTTC. Its translation: CASSPGQGTRQETQYF. Full variable domain (rest looked up from reference TRBV7-9 and TRBJ2-5): DTGVSQNPRHKITKRGQNVTFRCDPISEHNRLYWYRQTLGQGPEFLTYFQNEAQLEKSRLLSDRFSAERPKGSFSTLEIQRTEQGDSAMYLCASSPGQGTRQETQYFGPGTRLLVL.

This clone has more than one count but fewer than ten. The chain links TRBV6-1 to TRBJ2-1, with TRBD1 identical over 11 bases. Germline loops: CDR1 MNHNS, CDR2 SASEGT. V gave up 0 bases and J gave up 6 bases; unmatched junction bases: 1. The CDR3 contains 15 residues. The CDR3 spells CASSEAGTGGNEQFF. The CDR3 DNA sequence: TGTGCCAGCAGTGAAGCTGGGACAGGGGGCAATGAGCAGTTCTTC.

This chain joins TRBV4-1 and TRBJ1-3; D not resolved. The V end was cut by 3 bases, the J end by 1 base, with 13 bases between. The V gene's germline CDR1 is MGHRA and CDR2 YSYEKL. The CDR3 length is 16 residues. The CDR3 nucleotides are TGCGCCAGCAGCCATACGGAGTTACGGTCTGGAAACACCATATATTTT. Translating it yields CASSHTELRSGNTIYF.

This clone was picked up a small number of times. This chain connects TRBV7-2 to TRBJ1-5; D gene uncertain. V was cut by 2 bases and J by 1 base, with 12 bases left in between. Germline V lookup: CDR1 SGHTA, CDR2 FQGNSA. The length of the CDR3 is 16 residues. Written as DNA, the CDR3 is TGTGCCAGCAGCTTATTTTACGCGAGCAGCAATCAGCCCCAGCATTTT. Translation gives CASSLFYASSNQPQHF.

This clone was counted a few times. The rearrangement links TRBV4-1 to TRBJ2-7; TRBD2 matches at 10 bases. V gave up 4 bases and J gave up 2 bases; unmatched junction bases: 11. Germline V lookup: CDR1 MGHRA, CDR2 YSYEKL. The CDR3 covers 17 residues. In DNA, the CDR3 is TGCGCCAGCAGCCGAGGGGGTCGGACTAGCGGCCCCTACGAGCAGTACTTC. This codes for CASSRGGRTSGPYEQYF.

This clone was observed a handful of times. This rearrangement joins TRBV2 to TRBJ2-1; D gene uncertain. The CDR3 contains 13 residues. Germline assignment: CDR1 SNHLY and CDR2 FYNNEI. The V end was cut by 6 bases, the J end by 9 bases, with 15 bases between. The CDR3: CASSTTWASEQFF. Written as DNA, the CDR3 is TGTGCCAGCAGCACGACGTGGGCCTCTGAGCAGTTCTTC.

This clone has more than one count but fewer than ten. V usage is TRBV7-9 and J usage is TRBJ1-2; D might be TRBD1 (5 bases). V dropped 2 bases and J dropped 6 bases, with 19 bases sitting between them. This CDR3 comprises 16 residues. CDR1 is SEHNR, CDR2 FQNEAQ, per germline (reference sequence). The CDR3 is CASSLWGGESVDGYTF. CDR3 DNA: TGTGCCAGCAGCTTATGGGGAGGGGAGTCAGTAGATGGCTACACCTTC.

The chain links TRBV5-1 to TRBJ1-2, with D hard to call. CDR1 is SGHRS and CDR2 is YFSETQ in the germline V gene. This CDR3 comprises 11 residues. The V and J ends lost 2 bases and 8 bases respectively, with 7 bases between them. CDR3 sequence reads: CASSFFGGYTF. As DNA, the CDR3 is TGCGCCAGCAGCTTTTTTGGCGGCTACACCTTC.

The chain uses TRBV28 and TRBJ2-5, with D possibly being TRBD2 (6 bases). The germline V and J ends were trimmed by 2 bases and 5 bases, with 21 bases remaining between them. Germline values: CDR1 MDHEN, CDR2 SYDVKM. This CDR3 region has 17 residues. The CDR3 coding sequence is TGTGCCAGCAGTTTAGTTCGTGGGACTCCCCCATGGGAGACCCAGTACTTC. It yields the protein CASSLVRGTPPWETQYF.

This clone was seen a few times. This sequence joins TRBV4-3 and TRBJ2-1; no firm D call. The CDR3 consists of 13 residues. CDR1 LGHNA and CDR2 YSLEER come from the germline V gene. V lost 3 bases to trimming and J lost 5 bases, with 8 bases between them. In DNA form, the CDR3 reads TGCGCCAGCAGCCAGGAGCTTAACAATGAGCAGTTCTTC. It encodes CASSQELNNEQFF.

The chain is built from TRBV10-3 and TRBJ2-3; D uncertain. CDR1 is ENHRY and CDR2 is SYGVKD in the germline V gene. CDR3 size: 11 residues. V was clipped by 11 bases and J by 2 bases, with 8 bases between them. The DNA of the CDR3 is TGTGCCTCCCTACACACAGATACGCAGTATTTT. This encodes CASLHTDTQYF.

The chain has TRBV7-9 and TRBJ1-5; D remains unclear. In germline, CDR1 is SEHNR, CDR2 FQNEAQ (reference sequence). The V and J ends lost 3 bases and 2 bases respectively, with 8 bases between them. The CDR3 length is 14 residues. The CDR3 region is CASSLPGGNQPQHF. DNA of the CDR3: TGTGCCAGCAGCTTGCCCGGGGGCAATCAGCCCCAGCATTTT.

This clone has just a few counts. The gene calls are TRBV7-6 and TRBJ1-2; D remains unclear. V lost 2 bases to trimming and J lost 7 bases, with 8 bases between them. The CDR3 spans 12 residues. CDR1 SGHVS and CDR2 FNYEAQ come from the germline V gene. The CDR3 region is CASSLSSSGYTF. For the CDR3, the DNA is TGTGCCAGCAGCTTAAGTAGCAGTGGCTACACCTTC. Full variable domain (outside the CDR3, taken from reference TRBV7-6 and TRBJ1-2): GAGVSQSPRYKVTKRGQDVALRCDPISGHVSLYWYRQALGQGPEFLTYFNYEAQQDKSGLPNDRFSAERPEGSISTLTIQRTEQRDSAMYRCASSLSSSGYTFGSGTRLTVV.

This clone appeared a few times. The chain uses TRBV14 and TRBJ2-1, with D perhaps assigned TRBD1 or TRBD2 (5 bases each). The ends were cut back, 4 bases at V and 4 bases at J, with 14 bases in the middle. The CDR3 totals 15 residues. Germline CDR1 SGHDN, CDR2 FVKESK. The CDR3 DNA sequence: TGTGCCAGCAGCCTCTGGGGACGGACATACAATGAGCAGTTCTTC. Protein product: CASSLWGRTYNEQFF.

This clone was seen a handful of times. The V and J genes are TRBV7-2 and TRBJ2-4, with D possibly TRBD1 on 5 matching bases. Trimming pared 5 bases from V and 7 bases from J, leaving 15 bases between. This CDR3 contains 14 residues. CDR1 and CDR2 from the germline V gene are SGHTA and FQGNSA. The CDR3 loop reads CASSPSQGRNIQYF. The CDR3, as DNA: TGTGCCAGCAGCCCTTCGCAGGGTAGGAACATTCAGTACTTC.

This clone showed up just a few times. This specimen includes other DNA sequences encoding the same CDR3. The chain links TRBV5-4 to TRBJ2-6; no firm D call. Germline values: CDR1 SGHNT, CDR2 YYREEE (reference sequence). Trimming shortened V by 0 bases and J by 1 base, and 5 bases separated the two germline ends. This CDR3 spans 15 amino acids. The CDR3 bases are TGTGCCAGCAGCTTGGCACGGTCTGGGGCCAACGTCCTGACTTTC. This codes for CASSLARSGANVLTF.

In this sample, this clone turned up a few times. The chain joins TRBV6-5 to TRBJ2-7; D is ambiguous. The CDR3 consists of 14 residues. CDR1 MNHEY and CDR2 SVGAGI come from the germline V gene. Trimming removed 2 bases from V and 2 bases from J, with 10 bases in between. The CDR3 DNA reads as TGTGCCAGCAGTTACCAGGACGTCACCTACGAGCAGTACTTC. The encoded protein is CASSYQDVTYEQYF.